The present T cell receptor beta chain was sequenced within a study of cytomegalovirus exposure and HLA in healthy donors. The CDR3 runs 16 residues. Unmatched junction bases numbered 12, after V lost 4 bases and J lost 9 bases. Germline lookup yields CDR1 MNHEY and CDR2 SMNVEV (reference sequence). This PCR relied on a set of 60 Vbeta primers and 13 Jbeta primers. Sequencing was performed with immunoSEQ multiplex PCR; in TCRdb, only in-frame clones are kept and a portion is missing. The table records almost 200,000 clones, almost 85% of them present only once. Sequenced input: PBMCs. The rearrangement links TRBV27 to TRBJ2-1, with TRBD2 identical over 10 bases. The receptor's source is a woman between 45 and 60 years old in good health and CMV-seronegative. The CDR3 DNA sequence: TGTGCCAGCAGTTGGTCTAGCGGGAGTACTGGCCGTGAGCAGTTCTTC. Encoded protein: CASSWSSGSTGREQFF.